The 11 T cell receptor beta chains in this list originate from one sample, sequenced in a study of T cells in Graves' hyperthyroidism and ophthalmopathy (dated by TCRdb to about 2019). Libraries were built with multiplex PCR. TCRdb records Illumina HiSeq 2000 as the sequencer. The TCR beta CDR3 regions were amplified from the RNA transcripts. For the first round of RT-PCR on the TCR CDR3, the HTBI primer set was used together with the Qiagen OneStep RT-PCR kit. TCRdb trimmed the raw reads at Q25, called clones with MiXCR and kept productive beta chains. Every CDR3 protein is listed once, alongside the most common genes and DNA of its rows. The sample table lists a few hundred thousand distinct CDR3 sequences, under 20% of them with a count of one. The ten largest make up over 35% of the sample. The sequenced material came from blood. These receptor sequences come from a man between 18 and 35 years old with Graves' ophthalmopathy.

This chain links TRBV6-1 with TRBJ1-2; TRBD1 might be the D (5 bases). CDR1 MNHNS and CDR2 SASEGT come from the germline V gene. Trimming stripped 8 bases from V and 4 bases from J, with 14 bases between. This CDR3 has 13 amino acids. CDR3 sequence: CASRDPLGYGYTF. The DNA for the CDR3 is TGTGCCAGCCGGGACCCCCTGGGCTATGGCTACACCTTC.

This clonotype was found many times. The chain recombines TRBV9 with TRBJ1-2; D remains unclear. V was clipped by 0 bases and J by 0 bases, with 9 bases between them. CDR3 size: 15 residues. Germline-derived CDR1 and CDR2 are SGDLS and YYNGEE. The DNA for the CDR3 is TGTGCCAGCAGCGTAGGAGACATCCCTAACTATGGCTACACCTTC. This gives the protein CASSVGDIPNYGYTF. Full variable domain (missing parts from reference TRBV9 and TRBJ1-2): DSGVTQTPKHLITATGQRVTLRCSPRSGDLSVYWYQQSLDQGLQFLIQYYNGEERAKGNILERFSAQQFPDLHSELNLSSLELGDSALYFCASSVGDIPNYGYTFGSGTRLTVV.

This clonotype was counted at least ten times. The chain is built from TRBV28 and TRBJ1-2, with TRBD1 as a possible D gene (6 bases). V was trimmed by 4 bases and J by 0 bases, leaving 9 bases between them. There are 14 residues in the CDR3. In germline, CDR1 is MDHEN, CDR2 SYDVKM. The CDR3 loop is CASSYRVANYGYTF. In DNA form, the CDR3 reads TGTGCCAGCAGTTACAGGGTAGCTAACTATGGCTACACCTTC.

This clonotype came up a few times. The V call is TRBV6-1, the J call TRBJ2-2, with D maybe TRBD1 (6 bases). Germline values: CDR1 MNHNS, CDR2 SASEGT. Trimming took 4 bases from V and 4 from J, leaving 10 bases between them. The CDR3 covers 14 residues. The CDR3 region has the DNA TGTGCCAGCAGTGCCCGACAGGCCACCGGGGAGCTGTTTTTT. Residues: CASSARQATGELFF.

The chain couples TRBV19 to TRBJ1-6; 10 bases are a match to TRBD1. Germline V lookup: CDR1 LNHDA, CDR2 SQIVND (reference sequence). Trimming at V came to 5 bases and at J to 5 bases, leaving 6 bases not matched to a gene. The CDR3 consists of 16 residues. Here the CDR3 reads CASSRRDRGDNSPLHF. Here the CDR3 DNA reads TGTGCCAGTAGTCGCCGGGACAGGGGTGATAATTCACCCCTCCACTTT.

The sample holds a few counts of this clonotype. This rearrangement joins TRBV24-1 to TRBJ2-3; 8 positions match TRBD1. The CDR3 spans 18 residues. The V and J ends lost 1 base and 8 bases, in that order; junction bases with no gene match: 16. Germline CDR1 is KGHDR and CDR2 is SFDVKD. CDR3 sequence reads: CATSDFYTGQGSSGTQYF. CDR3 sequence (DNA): TGTGCCACCAGTGATTTCTACACTGGACAGGGCAGCTCTGGTACGCAGTATTTT.

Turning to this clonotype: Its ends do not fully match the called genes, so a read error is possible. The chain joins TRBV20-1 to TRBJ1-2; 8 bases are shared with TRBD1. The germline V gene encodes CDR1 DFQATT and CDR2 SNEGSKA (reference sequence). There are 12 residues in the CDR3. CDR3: CSASRQGSGYAF. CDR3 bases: TGCAGTGCTAGCAGACAGGGGTCTGGCTACGCCTTC.

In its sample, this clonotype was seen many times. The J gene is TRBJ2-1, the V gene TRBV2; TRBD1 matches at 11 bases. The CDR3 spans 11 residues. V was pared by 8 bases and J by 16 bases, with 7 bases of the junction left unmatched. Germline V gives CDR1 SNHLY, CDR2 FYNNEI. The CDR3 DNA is TGTGCCAGCGGCTCCGGGACAGGGGGTTTCTTC. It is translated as CASGSGTGGFF.

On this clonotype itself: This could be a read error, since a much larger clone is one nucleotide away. The CDR3 sequence: CAGTSRQGSTGELFF. The CDR3 bases are TGTGCCGGCACCTCACGACAGGGGTCCACCGGGGAGCTGTTTTTT. The genes are TRBV7-2 and TRBJ2-2; 8 bases match TRBD1. The length of the CDR3 is 15 residues. J was trimmed by 4 bases and V by 11 bases; bases with no gene match: 12. The germline V gene has CDR1 SGHTA and CDR2 FQGNSA.

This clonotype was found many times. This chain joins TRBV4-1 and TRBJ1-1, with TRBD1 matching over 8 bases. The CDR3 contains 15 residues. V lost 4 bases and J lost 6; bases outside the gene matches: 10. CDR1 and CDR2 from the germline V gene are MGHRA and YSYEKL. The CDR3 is CASSRPWTGNPEAFF. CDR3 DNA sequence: TGCGCCAGCAGCCGCCCTTGGACAGGGAATCCTGAAGCTTTCTTT.

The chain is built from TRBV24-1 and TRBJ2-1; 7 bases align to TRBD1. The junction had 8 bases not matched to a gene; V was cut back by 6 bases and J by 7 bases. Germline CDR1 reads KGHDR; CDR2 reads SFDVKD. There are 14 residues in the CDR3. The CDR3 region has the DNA TGTGCCACCAGTCTTAACAGGGGATGGAATGAGCAGTTCTTC. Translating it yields CATSLNRGWNEQFF.